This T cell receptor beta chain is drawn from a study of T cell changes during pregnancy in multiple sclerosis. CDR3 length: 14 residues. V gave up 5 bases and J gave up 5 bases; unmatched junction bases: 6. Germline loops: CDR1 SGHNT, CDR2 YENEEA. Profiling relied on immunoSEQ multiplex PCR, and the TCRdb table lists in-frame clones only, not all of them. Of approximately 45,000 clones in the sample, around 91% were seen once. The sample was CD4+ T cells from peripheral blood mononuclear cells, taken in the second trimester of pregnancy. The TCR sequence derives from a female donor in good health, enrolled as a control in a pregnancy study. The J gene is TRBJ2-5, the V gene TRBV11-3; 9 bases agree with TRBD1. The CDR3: CASSQHRGQETQYF. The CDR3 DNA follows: TGTGCCAGCAGCCAACACAGGGGGCAGGAGACCCAGTACTTC.